These T cell receptor beta chains were read from a single sample in a study of blood T cell repertoires in COVID-19. Clones were read by immunoSEQ multiplex PCR, and TCRdb kept only the in-frame ones, dropping some. This sample has about 210,000 clones; about 85% occur once, and the top ten carry approximately 0.66%. What was sequenced was peripheral blood. The receptor set was obtained from a man aged 40-50 years with acute or convalescent COVID-19. Each CDR3 is given with its conserved first and last residue. The D gene is left open where the match is weak. Clone size appears in some rows only: once, few, many, or a class for an expanded clone.

clone size	J gene	D gene	V gene	CDR3 protein	CDR3 DNA
.	TRBJ1-2	.	TRBV12-3/TRBV12-4	CASRPTGGYGYTF	TGTGCCAGCAGGCCCACGGGGGGTTACGGCTACACCTTC
.	TRBJ2-7	TRBD2	TRBV27	CASSLHSGSGYEQYF	TGTGCCAGCAGTTTACATAGCGGGAGTGGGTACGAGCAGTACTTC
.	TRBJ1-2	TRBD1	TRBV27	CASSLGQGRLGYTF	TGTGCCAGCAGCCTGGGACAGGGGAGGCTTGGCTACACCTTC
.	TRBJ2-7	.	TRBV6-2/TRBV6-3	CASRPPGRGYEQYF	TGTGCCAGCCGCCCCCCGGGCCGGGGCTACGAGCAGTACTTC
once	TRBJ2-1	.	TRBV7-9	CASSLVRVVDEQFF	TGTGCCAGCAGCTTAGTACGCGTAGTCGATGAGCAGTTCTTC
.	TRBJ2-7	.	TRBV9	CASSGVTGSDEQYF	TGTGCCAGCAGCGGGGTCACGGGGAGCGACGAGCAGTACTTC
.	TRBJ2-2	TRBD2	TRBV18	CASSPREIAGGPYGELFF	TGTGCCAGCTCACCCCGAGAAATAGCGGGGGGGCCGTATGGGGAGCTGTTTTTT
.	TRBJ1-2	TRBD1	TRBV6-1	CASSETGDNYGYTF	TGTGCCAGCAGTGAAACAGGGGATAACTATGGCTACACCTTC
.	TRBJ1-1	.	TRBV10-1	CASSEFGGNTEAFF	TGCGCCAGCAGTGAGTTCGGGGGGAACACTGAAGCTTTCTTT
once	TRBJ2-5	.	TRBV7-6	CASASGQQETQYF	TGTGCCAGCGCCAGCGGCCAGCAAGAGACCCAGTACTTC
.	TRBJ2-7	.	TRBV6-5	CASSHKQGSEQYF	TGTGCCAGCAGTCACAAACAGGGTAGCGAGCAGTACTTC
once	TRBJ1-2	.	TRBV2	CASSDSGGKRYGYTF	TGTGCCAGCAGTGATAGTGGGGGGAAAAGATATGGCTACACCTTC
few	TRBJ2-1	TRBD2	TRBV30	CAWSGGGHNEQFF	TGTGCCTGGAGCGGGGGGGGGCACAATGAGCAGTTCTTC
.	TRBJ1-6	.	TRBV3-1/TRBV3-2	CASSLNGMDSPLHF	TGTGCCAGCAGCCTAAACGGTATGGATTCACCCCTCCACTTT
.	TRBJ2-5	TRBD1	TRBV5-4	CASSLTGEETQYF	TGTGCCAGCAGCTTAACAGGGGAAGAGACCCAGTACTTC
.	TRBJ1-5	TRBD1	TRBV5-1	CASSRDRGPRRHF	TGCGCCAGCAGTCGGGACAGGGGGCCCCGTAGGCATTTT
.	TRBJ1-2	TRBD1	TRBV12-3/TRBV12-4	CASSTRGQRGYTF	TGTGCCAGCAGTACCAGGGGGCAACGCGGCTACACCTTC
.	TRBJ1-2	.	TRBV2	CASKNRQGIGYTF	TGTGCCAGCAAAAACAGGCAGGGAATAGGCTACACCTTC
.	TRBJ1-6	.	TRBV5-1	CASSPAGWNSPLHF	TGCGCCAGCAGCCCGGCGGGGTGGAATTCACCCCTCCACTTT
.	TRBJ2-7	.	TRBV18	CASSPPGLAYEQYF	TGTGCCAGCTCACCACCTGGCCTTGCCTACGAGCAGTACTTC
.	TRBJ2-7	.	TRBV28	CASSLTALREQYF	TGTGCCAGCAGTCTCACAGCTCTCCGCGAGCAGTACTTC
.	TRBJ2-1	.	TRBV7-9	CASRPFAGERYNEQFF	TGTGCCAGCAGGCCCTTCGCCGGGGAAAGGTACAATGAGCAGTTCTTC
.	TRBJ1-5	.	TRBV5-1	CASSPDGQVNQPQHF	TGCGCCAGCAGCCCGGATGGCCAGGTCAATCAGCCCCAGCATTTT
once	TRBJ2-1	TRBD2	TRBV6-2/TRBV6-3	CASSRTSGFNEQFF	TGTGCCAGCAGTCGGACTAGCGGCTTCAATGAGCAGTTCTTC
.	TRBJ2-3	.	TRBV11-1	CASSLRLSGSTDTQYF	TGTGCCAGCAGCCTTAGACTGAGCGGGAGCACAGATACGCAGTATTTT
once	TRBJ2-3	.	TRBV19	CASSISSDPDTQYF	TGTGCCAGTAGTATTAGCAGCGATCCAGATACGCAGTATTTT
.	TRBJ1-2	.	TRBV4-1	CASSQGGIYGYTF	TGCGCCAGCAGCCAAGGAGGCATCTATGGCTACACCTTC
once	TRBJ2-5	.	TRBV11-2	CASSPLEYPVRTQYF	TGTGCCAGCAGCCCTCTTGAATACCCTGTGAGAACCCAGTACTTC
.	TRBJ1-2	.	TRBV5-1	CASSLAGAIYGYTF	TGCGCCAGCAGCTTGGCAGGGGCGATCTATGGCTACACCTTC
.	TRBJ2-7	TRBD2	TRBV14	CASSQGLAASYEQYF	TGTGCCAGCAGCCAGGGACTAGCGGCCTCCTACGAGCAGTACTTC
.	TRBJ1-3	TRBD1	TRBV7-9	CASSPRDRDKGNTIYF	TGTGCCAGCAGCCCCCGGGACAGGGATAAAGGAAACACCATATATTTT
.	TRBJ1-1	.	TRBV11-2	CASSLLQNTEAFF	TGTGCCAGCAGCCTACTACAGAACACTGAAGCTTTCTTT
.	TRBJ1-4	.	TRBV30	CAWKGGGLEKLFF	TGTGCCTGGAAGGGAGGCGGGTTGGAAAAACTGTTTTTT
.	TRBJ2-3	TRBD2	TRBV7-2	CASVRGRAVADTQYF	TGTGCCAGCGTGCGCGGGAGGGCCGTAGCAGATACGCAGTATTTT
few	TRBJ1-6	TRBD1	TRBV4-1	CASSQDPTGPTYNSPLHF	TGCGCCAGCAGCCAAGATCCGACAGGGCCGACTTATAATTCACCCCTCCACTTT
.	TRBJ2-7	.	TRBV19	CASSIAGVSYEQYF	TGTGCCAGTAGTATAGCCGGGGTCTCCTACGAGCAGTACTTC
.	TRBJ1-2	.	TRBV3-1/TRBV3-2	CASSQDVQWVYGYTF	TGTGCCAGCAGCCAAGATGTACAGTGGGTCTATGGCTACACCTTC
.	TRBJ2-2	TRBD1	TRBV4-3	CASSQRGQALNTGELFF	TGCGCCAGCAGCCAACGAGGACAGGCCCTGAACACCGGGGAGCTGTTTTTT
.	TRBJ2-7	.	TRBV12-3/TRBV12-4	CASSLVQGYEQYF	TGTGCCAGCAGTTTGGTACAGGGCTACGAGCAGTACTTC
.	TRBJ2-1	TRBD2	TRBV2	CASSGTSGGPAYNEQFF	TGTGCCAGCAGTGGGACTAGCGGGGGGCCCGCCTACAATGAGCAGTTCTTC
.	TRBJ1-2	.	TRBV19	CASRRPGELSGYTF	TGTGCCAGTAGGCGACCTGGGGAGTTGAGTGGCTACACCTTC
.	TRBJ2-1	.	TRBV7-9	CASSSTRGKSTGPNEQFF	TGTGCCAGCAGCTCAACCAGGGGTAAATCCACCGGCCCCAATGAGCAGTTCTTC
.	TRBJ2-2	.	TRBV7-3	CASSLQPGATGELFF	TGTGCCAGCAGCTTACAGCCAGGGGCCACCGGGGAGCTGTTTTTT
.	TRBJ2-3	.	TRBV7-6	CASSPYTRTATSTDTQYF	TGTGCCAGCAGCCCCTATACCCGGACAGCTACTAGCACAGATACGCAGTATTTT
.	TRBJ2-1	TRBD1	TRBV4-3	CASSQGSTGKNEQFF	TGCGCCAGCAGCCAGGGGTCGACAGGGAAGAATGAGCAGTTCTTC
once	TRBJ2-1	TRBD2	TRBV5-1	CASSERLAEYNEQFF	TGCGCCAGCAGCGAGAGACTAGCGGAATACAATGAGCAGTTCTTC
.	TRBJ1-5	.	TRBV5-6	CASSFGPMGNQPQHF	TGTGCCAGCAGCTTCGGTCCGATGGGCAATCAGCCCCAGCATTTT
.	TRBJ1-1	TRBD1	TRBV2	CASRGQTSTEAFF	TGTGCCAGCAGGGGACAGACCTCCACTGAAGCTTTCTTT
once	TRBJ1-5	.	TRBV6-2/TRBV6-3	CASSYLERDQPQHF	TGTGCCAGCAGTTACTTGGAGAGGGATCAGCCCCAGCATTTT
.	TRBJ2-7	TRBD2	TRBV3-1/TRBV3-2	CASSQVGAGDEQYF	TGTGCCAGCAGCCAAGTCGGGGCGGGAGACGAGCAGTACTTC
.	TRBJ1-5	TRBD1	TRBV19	CASSILGQGALNQPQHF	TGTGCCAGTAGTATCCTCGGACAGGGGGCTCTGAATCAGCCCCAGCATTTT
.	TRBJ1-1	.	TRBV12-3/TRBV12-4	CASSPRVLSEAFF	TGTGCCAGCAGTCCTCGCGTTCTATCTGAAGCTTTCTTT
.	TRBJ2-7	TRBD2	TRBV27	CASSLNGLAVFYEQYF	TGTGCCAGCAGCTTAAACGGACTAGCGGTTTTCTACGAGCAGTACTTC
.	TRBJ2-5	.	TRBV9	CASSVVGEQETQYF	TGTGCCAGCAGCGTAGTAGGCGAACAGGAGACCCAGTACTTC
.	TRBJ2-1	TRBD2	TRBV24-1	CATSDLSDGGSRGEQFF	TGTGCCACCAGTGATTTGTCAGACGGCGGGAGTCGAGGGGAGCAGTTCTTC
.	TRBJ1-4	TRBD1	TRBV19	CASIGTEGSTNEKLFF	TGTGCCAGTATAGGGACAGAAGGATCAACTAATGAAAAACTGTTTTTT
.	TRBJ2-1	.	TRBV24-1	CATSGRETYNEQFF	TGTGCCACCAGTGGCCGGGAGACCTACAATGAGCAGTTCTTC
once	TRBJ1-2	TRBD1	TRBV2	CASSRDRGDYGYTF	TGTGCCAGCAGTCGGGACAGGGGAGACTATGGCTACACCTTC
.	TRBJ2-1	.	TRBV27	CASSTQGGLEQFF	TGTGCCAGCAGTACGCAGGGTGGGCTTGAGCAGTTCTTC